A single sample is the source of the 10 T cell receptor beta chains below, sequenced in a study of technical replicates of blood from a few donors (dated by TCRdb to about 2017). Library creation used the immunoSEQ multiplex PCR assay. TCRdb stores this immuneACCESS table with in-frame sequences only. Part of the clones is absent; in the studies checked, under half of the shortfall reflects unresolved V genes, and no reason is known for the rest. The sample table holds 62,000 or so clones, of which over 75% were seen once. Of the sample, around 5.3% falls within the top ten clones. The material sequenced was PBMCs. The source of these receptors is a human donor in good health. Some clones in this sample may be carry-over from other donors' samples.

The chain carries TRBV7-6 and TRBJ2-5, with 14 bases fitting TRBD2. Germline CDR1 and CDR2: SGHVS and FNYEAQ. The CDR3 is made up of 18 amino acids. With 1 base clipped from V and 5 bases from J, the junction kept 9 bases outside the gene matches. The CDR3 spells CASSLGETSGRARETQYF. CDR3 nucleotides: TGTGCCAGCAGCTTAGGGGAGACTAGCGGGAGGGCCAGGGAGACCCAGTACTTC.

The chain links TRBV6-5 to TRBJ1-1, with D possibly being TRBD1 (6 bases). CDR1 is MNHEY, CDR2 SVGAGI, per germline. Between the trimmed V and J ends, which lost 4 bases and 1 base, there was a span of 16 bases. The CDR3 totals 16 residues. CDR3 sequence: CASSWGGLGKNTEAFF. The CDR3, as DNA: TGTGCCAGCAGTTGGGGGGGGCTAGGAAAGAACACTGAAGCTTTCTTT.

This chain links TRBV6-4 with TRBJ1-6, with a tentative D call TRBD1 (5 bases). The CDR3 loop spans 18 amino acids. CDR1 and CDR2 (germline): MRHNA, SNTAGT. V dropped 0 bases and J dropped 0 bases, with 12 bases sitting between them. CDR3 protein: CASSDSRQGISYNSPLHF. CDR3 coding DNA: TGTGCCAGCAGTGACTCGAGGCAGGGCATCTCCTATAATTCACCCCTCCACTTT.

J is TRBJ1-1 and V is TRBV4-2, with 8 nucleotides matching TRBD1. The CDR3 extends over 16 amino acids. The germline gives CDR1 LGHNA, CDR2 YNFKEQ. V dropped 2 bases and J dropped 6; count of bases not matched to a gene: 11. The CDR3 DNA sequence: TGTGCCAGCAGCCAAAGATCGTCAGGGGGCACCGCTGAAGCTTTCTTT. It encodes CASSQRSSGGTAEAFF.

V and J are TRBV5-1 and TRBJ2-7; a weak D match, TRBD1 (5 bases). Trimming shortened V by 4 bases and J by 6 bases, and 14 bases separated the two germline ends. This CDR3 is built from 13 residues. CDR1 SGHRS and CDR2 YFSETQ come from the germline V gene. The CDR3 spells CASSTLDTPEQYF. The CDR3 coding sequence is TGCGCCAGCAGCACCCTGGACACCCCCGAGCAGTACTTC.

This chain connects TRBV5-5 to TRBJ1-2; the match to TRBD1 covers 7 bases. V shed 4 bases, J shed 4 bases, and the junction held 7 bases outside the gene matches. This CDR3 spans 14 amino acids. Germline CDR1 SGHKS, CDR2 YYEKEE (reference sequence). The DNA of the CDR3 is TGTGCCAGCAGCATTCGACAGGGACCCTATGGCTACACCTTC. Its protein product is CASSIRQGPYGYTF.

A single count supports this clone. The chain is built from TRBV2 and TRBJ1-1; perhaps TRBD1 as D (5 bases). Germline CDR1 is SNHLY and CDR2 is FYNNEI. This CDR3 has 14 residues. Trimming removed 0 bases at V and 11 bases at J, with 16 bases between. CDR3 residues: CASSEALPAGIAFF. CDR3 DNA sequence: TGTGCCAGCAGTGAAGCGCTTCCGGCAGGGATCGCTTTCTTT.

The rearrangement joins TRBV6-5 to TRBJ2-7, with 8 nucleotides matching TRBD2. Germline V CDR1 and CDR2: MNHEY, SVGAGI. V trimming: 7 bases; J trimming: 2 bases; junction bases outside the gene matches: 10. This CDR3 spans 15 amino acids. DNA for the CDR3: TGTGCCAGCATTCCGACCTCGCGGGGGGCCTACGAGCAGTACTTC. It yields the protein CASIPTSRGAYEQYF.

The gene calls are TRBV6-6 and TRBJ2-4; D remains unclear. The V gene lost 6 bases and the J gene lost 8 bases, with 8 bases spanning the gap. Germline V gene lookup returns CDR1 MNHNY and CDR2 SVGAGI (reference sequence). The CDR3 runs 11 residues. This CDR3 is CASRVVDIQYF. The CDR3 DNA follows: TGTGCCAGCAGAGTAGTAGACATTCAGTACTTC.

This clone was seen a handful of times. The chain uses TRBV19 and TRBJ2-1; 10 nucleotides match TRBD2. With 6 bases clipped from V and 6 bases from J, the junction kept 14 bases outside the gene matches. Per the germline V gene, CDR1 is LNHDA and CDR2 is SQIVND (reference sequence). This CDR3 is 17 amino acids long. The CDR3 is CASSQLTSSGSANEQFF. Written as DNA, the CDR3 is TGTGCCAGTAGCCAATTAACCTCTAGCGGGAGTGCCAATGAGCAGTTCTTC.